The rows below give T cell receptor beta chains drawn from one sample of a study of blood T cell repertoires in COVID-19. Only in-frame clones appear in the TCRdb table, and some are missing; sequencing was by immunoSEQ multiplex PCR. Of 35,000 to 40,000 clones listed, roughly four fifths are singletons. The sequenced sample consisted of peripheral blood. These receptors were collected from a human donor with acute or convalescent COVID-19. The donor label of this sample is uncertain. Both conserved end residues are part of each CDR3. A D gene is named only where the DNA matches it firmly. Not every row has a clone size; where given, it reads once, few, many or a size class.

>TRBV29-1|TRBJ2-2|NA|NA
CSAGNSLTGELFF
TGCAGCGCCGGCAACTCATTAACCGGGGAGCTGTTTTTT
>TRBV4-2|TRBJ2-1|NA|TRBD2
CASSQLAGYNNEQFF
TGTGCCAGCAGCCAACTAGCGGGATATAACAATGAGCAGTTCTTC
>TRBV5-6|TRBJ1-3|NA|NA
CASSPGRGLSGNTIYF
TGTGCCAGCAGCCCGGGGCGGGGACTCTCTGGAAACACCATATATTTT
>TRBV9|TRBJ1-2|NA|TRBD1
CASTPGGRDYGYTF
TGTGCCAGCACCCCAGGGGGACGGGACTATGGCTACACCTTC
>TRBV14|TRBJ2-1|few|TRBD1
CASSRGLGTVPGNEQFF
TGTGCCAGCAGCCGCGGACTCGGGACAGTCCCCGGGAATGAGCAGTTCTTC
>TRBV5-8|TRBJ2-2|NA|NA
CASSPDSGELFF
TGTGCCAGCAGCCCAGACAGCGGGGAGCTGTTTTTT
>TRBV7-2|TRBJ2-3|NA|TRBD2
CASSLFAVSGGTDTQYF
TGTGCCAGCAGCTTATTCGCTGTGAGCGGGGGCACAGATACGCAGTATTTT
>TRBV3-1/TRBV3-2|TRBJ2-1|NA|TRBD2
CASSQDGLAGVDEQFF
TGTGCCAGCAGCCAAGACGGACTAGCGGGAGTTGATGAGCAGTTCTTC
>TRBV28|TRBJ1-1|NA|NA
CAGGGLNTEAFF
TGTGCCGGGGGGGGGCTGAACACTGAAGCTTTCTTT
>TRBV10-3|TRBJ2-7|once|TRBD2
CAISGLAGTYEQYF
TGTGCCATCAGCGGACTAGCGGGGACCTACGAGCAGTACTTC
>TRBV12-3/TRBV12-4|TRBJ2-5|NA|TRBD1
CASTLQGAETQYF
TGTGCCAGCACCCTCCAGGGGGCAGAGACCCAGTACTTC
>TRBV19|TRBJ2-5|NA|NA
CASSIGAVGGTQYF
TGTGCCAGTAGTATAGGGGCAGTCGGAGGGACCCAGTACTTC
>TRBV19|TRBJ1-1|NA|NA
CATGTGAEAFF
TGTGCGACGGGGACGGGAGCTGAAGCTTTCTTT
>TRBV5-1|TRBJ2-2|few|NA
CASTEPASTGELFF
TGCGCCAGCACGGAGCCCGCGAGCACCGGGGAGCTGTTTTTT
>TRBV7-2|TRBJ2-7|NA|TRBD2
CASSARGGEYPYEQYF
TGTGCCAGCAGCGCACGGGGGGGGGAGTACCCGTACGAGCAGTACTTC
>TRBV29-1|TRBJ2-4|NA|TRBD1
CSVLYDRENIQYF
TGCAGCGTTCTATATGACAGGGAAAACATTCAGTACTTC